This entry features one T cell receptor (beta chain) sequence. Its antigen specificity is not known. Per-base quality was not reported, and no clone a single base away is much larger than it. The data belong to a study of response to subunit inactivated influenza vaccine listed by TCRdb under 2018. Background on the whole study: The study used deep quantitative T cell receptor repertoire profiling to track responses to a trivalent subunit inactivated influenza vaccine.

Receptor libraries were prepared by RT-PCR. Sequencing was carried out with an Illumina HiSeq 2500. In-frame beta chains were kept once TCRdb had trimmed the public reads at Q25 with fastp and called clones with MiXCR. CDR3 protein sequences are deduplicated, and each keeps its most common genes and DNA. The table for this sample lists about 540,000 distinct CDR3 sequences; less than 25% of them were counted only once. The ten largest clones represent 2.5% to 3% of the sample. Summary of the overall study and its limitations: The authors suggested that each seasonal influenza vaccination may recruit only a limited number of new T cells.

From cysteine to phenylalanine, the CDR3 is 18 amino acids long. The CDR3 DNA has 54 bases and is translated from base 1. CDR1 and CDR2 are drawn from the germline V gene: ENHRY, SYGVKD. The germline V end is reduced by 1 base and the J end by 6 bases; junction bases left unmatched: 16. This same sample was also part of a study on T cells expressing NK-cell markers. The second study, in turn, reports: TCR beta cDNA libraries were prepared using 5'RACE template switching, which introduced a universal primer site and unique molecular identifiers. In sorted CD3+CD56+NKG2C+, CD3+CD56+NKG2C- and CD3+CD56-NKG2C+ T-cell subsets from 8 or 9 donors, TCR beta-chain repertoires were profiled. Among the eight sequenced donors, seven were HCMV-seropositive and one was HCMV-seronegative. In several experiments an anti-gammadeltaTCR antibody was added to restrict sorting to alphabetaTCR-expressing T cells. In roughly six donors, the dominant CD3+CD56+NKG2C+ clonotypes ranked among the top 10 CD8+ clonotypes, making up 1.0-7.0% of CD8+ T cells. Those dominant clonotypes were again the most abundant among CD3+CD56-NKG2C+ cells in several donors, at about 25-65%. It remained unclear whether the expanded NKG2C-expressing T cell clones were specific for HCMV antigens. All eight donors whose samples were sequenced were randomly selected healthy volunteers, three of them men and five women. To determine HCMV serostatus, a commercial ELISA kit was used to detect HCMV-specific IgG in serum. Ficoll density gradient centrifugation was used to isolate peripheral blood mononuclear cells from blood. Magnetic immunoseparation with Miltenyi isolation kits was used to isolate CD4+ and CD8+ T cells from PBMC. cDNA synthesis was primed from the TCR beta constant segment, followed by two successive PCR amplification steps. Sequencing of the libraries produced 2 x 150 bp reads on Illumina HiSeq 2000/2500, MiSeq or NextSeq. MIGEC was used to demultiplex reads and group reads by UMI, and MiTCR was used to assemble and quantify clonotypes. Only TCR cDNA sequences supported by at least two reads were kept to exclude erroneous sequences. The tcR package was used for downstream repertoire analysis, and clonotypes were matched between fractions using CDR3 nucleotide sequence together with V segment. VDJmatch was used to annotate antigen specificity against VDJdb, with one amino acid substitution allowed in CDR3.

The clonotype originates from a man over 45 who received an inactivated influenza vaccine. Donor details come from another sample of the same person, matched by shared clones. The input for sequencing was CD4+ T cells sorted from PBMCs, taken 11 to 12 days after vaccination. The chain joins TRBV10-3 to TRBJ2-7, with TRBD2 matching 9 junction bases. The CDR3 reads CAISEYYGSSGTRGEQYF. Read as DNA, the sequence is TGTGCCATCAGTGAGTATTATGGTTCTAGCGGGACCAGGGGCGAGCAGTACTTC.